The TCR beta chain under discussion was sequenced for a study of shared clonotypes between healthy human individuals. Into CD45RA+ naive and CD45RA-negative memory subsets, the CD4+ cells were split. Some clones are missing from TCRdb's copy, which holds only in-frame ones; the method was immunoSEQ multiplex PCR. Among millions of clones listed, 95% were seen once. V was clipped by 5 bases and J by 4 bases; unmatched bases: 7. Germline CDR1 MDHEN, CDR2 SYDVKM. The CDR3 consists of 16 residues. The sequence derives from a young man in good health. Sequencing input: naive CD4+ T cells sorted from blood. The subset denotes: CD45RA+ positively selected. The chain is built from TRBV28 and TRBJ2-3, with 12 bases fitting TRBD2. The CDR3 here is CASSLSLAGGPDTQYF. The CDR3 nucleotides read TGTGCCAGCAGTCTTAGCCTAGCGGGAGGGCCAGATACGCAGTATTTT. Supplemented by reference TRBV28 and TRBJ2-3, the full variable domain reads DVKVTQSSRYLVKRTGEKVFLECVQDMDHENMFWYRQDPGLGLRLIYFSYDVKMKEKGDIPEGYSVSREKKERFSLILESASTNQTSMYLCASSLSLAGGPDTQYFGPGTRLTVL.